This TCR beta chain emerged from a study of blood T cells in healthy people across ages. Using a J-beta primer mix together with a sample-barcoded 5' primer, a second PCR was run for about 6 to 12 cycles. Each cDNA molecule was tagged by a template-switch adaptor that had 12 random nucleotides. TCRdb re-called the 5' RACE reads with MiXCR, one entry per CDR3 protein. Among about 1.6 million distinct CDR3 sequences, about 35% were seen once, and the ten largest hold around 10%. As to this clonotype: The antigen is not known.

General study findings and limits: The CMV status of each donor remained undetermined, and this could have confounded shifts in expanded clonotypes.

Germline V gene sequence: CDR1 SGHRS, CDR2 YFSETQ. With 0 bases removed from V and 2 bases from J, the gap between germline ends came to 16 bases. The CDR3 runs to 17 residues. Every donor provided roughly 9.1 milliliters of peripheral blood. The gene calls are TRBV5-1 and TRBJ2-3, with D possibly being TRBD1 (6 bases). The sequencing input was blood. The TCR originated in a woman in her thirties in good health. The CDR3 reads CASSLVGAGDITDTQYF. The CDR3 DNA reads TGCGCCAGCAGCTTGGTGGGGGCAGGAGACATCACAGATACGCAGTATTTT.